In its sample, the clone carrying this TCR beta chain was seen many times. Antigen unknown. Arm-PCR of CDR3 regions and iRepertoire HTBI primers were used to build TCR beta libraries. TCRdb processed the multiplex PCR reads anew with MiXCR; each CDR3 protein has one entry. The data show approximately 270,000 distinct CDR3 sequences, about 17% seen once. This CDR3 contains 15 residues. V dropped 5 bases and J dropped 6; count of bases not matched to a gene: 10. CDR1 and CDR2 (germline): SEHNR, FQNEAQ (reference sequence). The sample belongs to a study of regulatory T cells in long-lasting Graves disease. Regarding the study as a whole: Samples came from peripheral blood alone, without thyroid tissue.

Time point described: newly diagnosed GD, antithyroid drugs for less than 3 months. From PBMCs, RNA was extracted and then used to make the TCR library. The sample also formed part of further work on T cells in Graves' hyperthyroidism and ophthalmopathy.

The source is a woman aged 25 to 45 with Graves disease. This rearrangement joins TRBV7-9 to TRBJ2-3; the match to TRBD2 covers 8 bases. The input for sequencing was peripheral blood mononuclear cells (PBMCs), taken at new diagnosis, from a patient treated with antithyroid drugs. CDR3 region: CASSASVIAGDTQYF. The CDR3 DNA is TGTGCCAGCAGCGCGTCGGTGATAGCGGGGGATACGCAGTATTTT.